This T cell receptor (beta chain) was recovered during a study of blood T cell repertoires in COVID-19. Study context: The United States, Italy and Spain were the sources of the acute and convalescent COVID-19 samples. T cells, B-cell-depleted T cells, or PBMCs supplied cDNA or gDNA.

In the original analysis: Estimates of nucleated cell counts were drawn from the amplification of reference gene primers. Libraries were prepared by immunoSEQ multiplex PCR; TCRdb keeps only in-frame clonotypes and omits some of them. The V and J calls and clone size were taken over from that table, and D and trimming were inferred from the DNA. The sample has 45,000 to 55,000 clones, roughly 80% seen once. The germline V and J ends were trimmed by 3 bases and 2 bases, with 12 bases remaining between them. Germline values: CDR1 LNHNV, CDR2 YYDKDF (reference sequence). This CDR3 has 15 amino acids. The source is a human donor in a cohort sampled during active COVID-19. The specimen sequenced was peripheral blood. The genes are TRBV15 and TRBJ2-3; D is perhaps TRBD1 (6 bases). The DNA for the CDR3 is TGTGCCACCAGCAGGGACAGACTATACACAGATACGCAGTATTTT. Its translation: CATSRDRLYTDTQYF.